These 2 T cell receptor beta chains share one sample of origin, sequenced in a study of blood T cells in healthy people across ages. A sample-barcoded 5' primer and a J-beta primer mix were used in a second PCR of roughly 6 to 11 cycles. TCRdb redid the calling of the 5' RACE reads with MiXCR, one entry per CDR3 protein. Here the sample spans about 810,000 distinct CDR3 sequences, about 36% being singletons. Sequencing used blood. The source of these receptors is a young man in good health.

This clonotype occurred a few times. The V and J genes are TRBV15 and TRBJ2-3, with a possible D match to TRBD2 (6 bases). Trimming pared 0 bases from V and 4 bases from J, leaving 29 bases between. CDR1 LNHNV and CDR2 YYDKDF come from the germline V gene (reference sequence). This CDR3 contains 21 residues. The CDR3 region has the DNA TGTGCCACCAGCAGAGATCGGAGGGTCACGGTGGGCGGGGAGGCCTCAGATACGCAGTATTTT. Protein: CATSRDRRVTVGGEASDTQYF.

This chain joins TRBV5-6 and TRBJ2-7, with 8 bases lining up with TRBD1. Germline V gives CDR1 SGHDT, CDR2 YYEEEE. CDR3 length equals 14 residues. The trim removed 4 bases at V and 2 bases at J, leaving 5 bases unmatched. CDR3 in amino acids: CASSPTGVAYEQYF. In nucleotides, the CDR3 is TGTGCCAGCAGCCCGACAGGGGTAGCCTACGAGCAGTACTTC.